Each of the 2 T cell receptor beta chains below was sequenced from the same sample in a study of CD8 T cells in Susac syndrome. Random-hexamer reverse transcription was applied to roughly 0.5 to 1 ug RNA. One entry per CDR3 protein results from TCRdb running MiXCR on the immunoSEQ multiplex PCR reads. This table has about 180,000 distinct CDR3 sequences, 90% to 95% appearing once. Sequencing was done on a sample of CD4+ T cells from PBMCs. All receptors come from a human donor with multiple sclerosis.

This clonotype appeared a single time. This sequence joins TRBV24-1 and TRBJ2-2; D is unclear. In germline, CDR1 is KGHDR, CDR2 SFDVKD. CDR3 length: 14 residues. V gave up 4 bases and J gave up 1 base, with 6 bases separating them. The CDR3 DNA follows: TGTGCCACCAGTGACTACAGGAACACCGGGGAGCTGTTTTTT. Residues: CATSDYRNTGELFF.

The chain uses TRBV5-6 and TRBJ1-1; D remains unclear. Trimming took off 5 bases at V and 8 bases at J, with 19 bases between the two ends. The germline V gene encodes CDR1 SGHDT and CDR2 YYEEEE. The CDR3 has 14 amino acids. DNA of the CDR3: TGTGCCAGCAGACCCTCCCCTTACTTAGCCGAAGCTTTCTTT. It specifies CASRPSPYLAEAFF.